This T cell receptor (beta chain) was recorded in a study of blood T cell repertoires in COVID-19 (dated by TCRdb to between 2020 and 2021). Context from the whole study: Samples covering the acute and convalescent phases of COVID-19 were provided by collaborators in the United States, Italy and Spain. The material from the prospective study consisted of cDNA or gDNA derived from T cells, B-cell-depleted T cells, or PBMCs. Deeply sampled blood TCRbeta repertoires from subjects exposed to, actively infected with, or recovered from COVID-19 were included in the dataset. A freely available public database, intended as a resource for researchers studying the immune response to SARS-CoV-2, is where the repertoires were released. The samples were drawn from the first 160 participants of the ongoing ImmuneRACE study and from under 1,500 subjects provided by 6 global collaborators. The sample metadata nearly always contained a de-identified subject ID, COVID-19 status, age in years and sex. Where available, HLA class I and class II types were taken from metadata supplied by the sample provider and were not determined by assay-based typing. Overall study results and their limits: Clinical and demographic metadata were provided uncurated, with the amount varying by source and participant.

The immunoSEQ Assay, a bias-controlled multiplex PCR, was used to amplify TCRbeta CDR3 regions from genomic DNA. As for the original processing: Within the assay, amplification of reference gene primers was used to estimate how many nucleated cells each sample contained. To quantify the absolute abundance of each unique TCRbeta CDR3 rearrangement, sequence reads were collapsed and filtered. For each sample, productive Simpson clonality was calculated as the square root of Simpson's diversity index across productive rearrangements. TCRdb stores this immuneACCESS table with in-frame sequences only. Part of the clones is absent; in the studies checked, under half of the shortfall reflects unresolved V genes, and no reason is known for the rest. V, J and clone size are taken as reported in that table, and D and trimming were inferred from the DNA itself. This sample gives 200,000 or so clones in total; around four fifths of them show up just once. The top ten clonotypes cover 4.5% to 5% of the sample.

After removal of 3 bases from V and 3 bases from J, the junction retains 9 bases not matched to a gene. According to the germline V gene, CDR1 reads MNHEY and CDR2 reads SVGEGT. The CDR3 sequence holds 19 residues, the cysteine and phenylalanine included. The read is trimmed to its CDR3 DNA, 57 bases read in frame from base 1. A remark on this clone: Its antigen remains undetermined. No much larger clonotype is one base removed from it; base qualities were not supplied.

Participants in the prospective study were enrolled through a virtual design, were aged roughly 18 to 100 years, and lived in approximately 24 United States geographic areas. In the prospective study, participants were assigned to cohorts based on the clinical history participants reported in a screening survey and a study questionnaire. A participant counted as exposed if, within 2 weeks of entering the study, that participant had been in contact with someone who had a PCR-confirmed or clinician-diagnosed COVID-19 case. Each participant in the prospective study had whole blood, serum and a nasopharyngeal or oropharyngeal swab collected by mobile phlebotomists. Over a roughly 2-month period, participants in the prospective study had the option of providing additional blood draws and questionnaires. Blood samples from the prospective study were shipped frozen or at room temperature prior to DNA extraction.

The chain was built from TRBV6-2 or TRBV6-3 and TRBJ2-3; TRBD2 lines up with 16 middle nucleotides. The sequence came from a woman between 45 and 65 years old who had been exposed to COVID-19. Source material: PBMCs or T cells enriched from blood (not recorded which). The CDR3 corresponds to CASSYGTSGGAWRTDTQYF. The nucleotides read TGTGCCAGCAGTTATGGGACTAGCGGGGGGGCCTGGCGGACAGATACGCAGTATTTT.